These T cell receptor beta chains were read from a single sample in a study of T-cell reconstitution after alpha-beta-depleted transplantation in children. A single record per CDR3 protein comes from TCRdb applying MiXCR to the PCR reads. The table includes around 500,000 distinct CDR3 sequences, under 25% detected once. Sample: PBMCs, mostly from graft donor cells, taken 360 days after TCRalphabeta/CD19-depleted stem cell transplant. The source is a boy younger than two who had a stem cell transplant for acute myeloid leukemia, so the T cells may come from the graft donor. Each CDR3 is given with its conserved first and last residue. Fields, in order: V gene, J gene, CDR3 length, clone size, D gene, CDR3 protein, CDR3 DNA. A D gene is named only where the DNA matches it firmly. Not every row has a clone size; where given, it reads once, few, many or a size class.

v_call: TRBV9
j_call: TRBJ2-2
cdr3_length: 17
clone_size: few
d_call: -
cdr3_aa: CASSVPPGPSNTGELFF
cdr3_nt: TGTGCCAGCAGCGTCCCCCCGGGACCTTCGAACACCGGGGAGCTGTTTTTT

v_call: TRBV27
j_call: TRBJ2-1
cdr3_length: 16
clone_size: few
d_call: TRBD2
cdr3_aa: CASSLSPSGTSNEQFF
cdr3_nt: TGTGCCAGCAGTTTATCGCCTAGCGGGACCAGCAATGAGCAGTTCTTC

v_call: TRBV27
j_call: TRBJ1-2
cdr3_length: 14
clone_size: few
d_call: -
cdr3_aa: CASSFGGFRYGYTF
cdr3_nt: TGTGCCAGCAGTTTCGGGGGGTTCCGATATGGCTACACCTTC

v_call: TRBV7-2
j_call: TRBJ1-4
cdr3_length: 15
clone_size: -
d_call: -
cdr3_aa: CASSLLGDIRGKLFF
cdr3_nt: TGTGCCAGCAGCTTATTAGGGGACATTAGAGGAAAACTGTTTTTT

v_call: TRBV21-1
j_call: TRBJ2-3
cdr3_length: 17
clone_size: -
d_call: -
cdr3_aa: CASSKVGEDRGIDTQYF
cdr3_nt: TGTGCCAGCAGCAAAGTCGGTGAGGACAGGGGCATAGATACGCAGTATTTT

v_call: TRBV27
j_call: TRBJ2-1
cdr3_length: 18
clone_size: few
d_call: TRBD1
cdr3_aa: CASSPDRGVKSSYNEQFF
cdr3_nt: TGTGCCAGCAGTCCGGACAGGGGAGTCAAGAGCTCCTACAATGAGCAGTTCTTC

v_call: TRBV3-1
j_call: TRBJ1-2
cdr3_length: 15
clone_size: few
d_call: -
cdr3_aa: CASSRWTGRDYGYTF
cdr3_nt: TGTGCCAGCAGCCGCTGGACGGGGAGAGACTATGGCTACACCTTC

v_call: TRBV7-2
j_call: TRBJ2-2
cdr3_length: 16
clone_size: many
d_call: TRBD2
cdr3_aa: CASSRTPLAGGGELFF
cdr3_nt: TGTGCCAGCAGCAGAACCCCTCTAGCGGGGGGCGGGGAGCTGTTTTTT

v_call: TRBV11-1
j_call: TRBJ2-1
cdr3_length: 14
clone_size: -
d_call: -
cdr3_aa: CASSLARRRYEQFF
cdr3_nt: TGTGCCAGCAGCTTAGCCCGAAGGCGGTATGAGCAGTTCTTC

v_call: TRBV7-2
j_call: TRBJ2-3
cdr3_length: 13
clone_size: few
d_call: -
cdr3_aa: CASTPYRADTQYF
cdr3_nt: TGTGCCAGCACTCCCTATCGTGCAGATACGCAGTATTTT

v_call: TRBV4-3
j_call: TRBJ2-6
cdr3_length: 19
clone_size: -
d_call: TRBD1
cdr3_aa: CASSQFRQGEGSGANVLTF
cdr3_nt: TGCGCCAGCAGCCAATTCCGACAGGGAGAGGGCTCTGGGGCCAACGTCCTGACTTTC

v_call: TRBV6-1
j_call: TRBJ1-5
cdr3_length: 15
clone_size: -
d_call: -
cdr3_aa: CASSPRRASNQPQHF
cdr3_nt: TGTGCCAGCAGTCCTCGGAGGGCGAGCAATCAGCCCCAGCATTTT

v_call: TRBV20-1
j_call: TRBJ2-2
cdr3_length: 13
clone_size: once
d_call: TRBD1
cdr3_aa: CSARGTGDGELFF
cdr3_nt: TGCAGTGCTAGAGGGACAGGGGACGGGGAGCTGTTTTTT

v_call: TRBV15
j_call: TRBJ2-4
cdr3_length: 15
clone_size: few
d_call: -
cdr3_aa: CATSVRTVAKNIQYF
cdr3_nt: TGTGCCACCAGCGTACGGACAGTAGCCAAAAACATTCAGTACTTC

v_call: TRBV6-1
j_call: TRBJ2-1
cdr3_length: 15
clone_size: -
d_call: TRBD1
cdr3_aa: CASSPGQGALNEQFF
cdr3_nt: TGTGCCAGCAGCCCGGGACAGGGGGCGTTGAATGAGCAGTTCTTC

v_call: TRBV20-1
j_call: TRBJ2-7
cdr3_length: 14
clone_size: -
d_call: -
cdr3_aa: CSAAGAGTSYEQYF
cdr3_nt: TGCAGTGCTGCAGGGGCGGGGACTTCCTACGAGCAGTACTTC

v_call: TRBV13
j_call: TRBJ2-5
cdr3_length: 13
clone_size: -
d_call: -
cdr3_aa: CASSPTVGETQYF
cdr3_nt: TGTGCCAGCAGCCCGACGGTGGGGGAGACCCAGTACTTC

v_call: TRBV7-8
j_call: TRBJ2-1
cdr3_length: 18
clone_size: once
d_call: TRBD2
cdr3_aa: CASSLGTSGGDSYNEQFF
cdr3_nt: TGTGCCAGCAGCTTGGGGACTAGCGGGGGGGACTCCTACAATGAGCAGTTCTTC